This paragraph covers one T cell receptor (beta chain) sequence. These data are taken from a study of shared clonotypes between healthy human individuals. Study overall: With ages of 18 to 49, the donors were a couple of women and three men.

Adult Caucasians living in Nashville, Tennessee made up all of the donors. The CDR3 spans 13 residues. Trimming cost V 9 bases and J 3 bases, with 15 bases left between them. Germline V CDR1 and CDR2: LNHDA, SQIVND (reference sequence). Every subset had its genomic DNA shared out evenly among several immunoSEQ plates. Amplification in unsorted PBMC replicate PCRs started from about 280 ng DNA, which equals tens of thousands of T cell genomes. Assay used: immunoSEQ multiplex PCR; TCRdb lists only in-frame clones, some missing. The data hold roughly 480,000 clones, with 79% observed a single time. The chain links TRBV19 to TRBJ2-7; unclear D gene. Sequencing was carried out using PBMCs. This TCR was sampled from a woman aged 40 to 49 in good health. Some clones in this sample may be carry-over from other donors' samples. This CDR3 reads CASGSGGNYEQYF. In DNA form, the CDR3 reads TGTGCCAGCGGATCTGGTGGGAACTACGAGCAGTACTTC.